Presented here are 22 T cell receptor beta chains from one specimen sequenced in a study of T-cell memory formation after mild COVID-19. TCRdb called the 5' RACE reads again in MiXCR, with one record for every CDR3 protein. The sample consists of some 43,000 distinct CDR3 sequences, about 6% of them appearing once. The sequenced material came from PBMCs or a T cell subset sorted from them (not recorded which). The receptors were sampled from an adult who had mild COVID-19 (a few samples of this study predate the infection). Cell type and time point are not known.

The chain employs TRBV9 and TRBJ2-3; maybe TRBD1 (6 bases). This CDR3 has 16 residues. Germline assignment: CDR1 SGDLS and CDR2 YYNGEE. Trimming took off 0 bases at V and 5 bases at J, with 16 bases between the two ends. The CDR3 spells CASSVVGGTAEDTQYF. The DNA for the CDR3 is TGTGCCAGCAGCGTAGTTGGGGGCACGGCGGAAGATACGCAGTATTTT.

This clonotype has a handful of counts. The genes are TRBV9 and TRBJ2-3; 9 bases map to TRBD2. This CDR3 region has 18 residues. Germline assignment: CDR1 SGDLS and CDR2 YYNGEE. The trim removed 4 bases at V and 1 base at J, leaving 13 bases unmatched. This CDR3 is CASSRNHPGLAGTDTQYF. The CDR3 region has the DNA TGTGCCAGCAGCCGAAATCATCCGGGACTAGCCGGCACAGATACGCAGTATTTT.

This clonotype was recorded at least ten times. The V and J genes are TRBV10-3 and TRBJ1-5, with D possibly matching TRBD1 (5 bases). Germline V lookup: CDR1 ENHRY, CDR2 SYGVKD. This CDR3 comprises 13 residues. With 2 bases removed from V and 9 bases from J, the gap between germline ends came to 11 bases. CDR3 DNA sequence: TGTGCCATCAGTGAGGGGACGCTCCGGCCCCAGCATTTT. Amino acids: CAISEGTLRPQHF.

This rearrangement joins TRBV14 to TRBJ1-2; a weak D match, TRBD1 (5 bases). This CDR3 contains 14 residues. Germline lookup yields CDR1 SGHDN and CDR2 FVKESK. Trimming took off 0 bases at V and 8 bases at J, with 13 bases between the two ends. The CDR3 reads CASSQDIRGGGYTF. In DNA form, the CDR3 reads TGTGCCAGCAGCCAAGATATACGGGGCGGCGGCTACACCTTC.

For this clonotype: This may stem from a read error, because a much larger clone lies one nucleotide away. V and J are TRBV15 and TRBJ1-4, with D hard to call. The V gene lost 4 bases and the J gene lost 11 bases, with 17 bases spanning the gap. Germline V gene sequence: CDR1 LNHNV, CDR2 YYDKDF (reference sequence). The CDR3 is made up of 14 amino acids. In DNA form, the CDR3 reads TGTGCCACCAGCACCTCCAGCGGCCTGGGTAAACTGTTTTTT. It yields the protein CATSTSSGLGKLFF. Complete variable domain (other parts from reference TRBV15 and TRBJ1-4): DAMVIQNPRYQVTQFGKPVTLSCSQTLNHNVMYWYQQKSSQAPKLLFHYYDKDFNNEADTPDNFQSRRPNTSFCFLDIRSPGLGDTAMYLCATSTSSGLGKLFFGSGTQLSVL.

This clonotype was picked up a small number of times. This chain connects TRBV3-1 to TRBJ2-2; D is ambiguous. Germline loops: CDR1 LGHDT, CDR2 YNNKEL (reference sequence). The CDR3 has 14 amino acids. The ends were cut back, 2 bases at V and 2 bases at J, with 6 bases in the middle. The CDR3 nucleotides read TGTGCCAGCAGCCAACAGTCTAACACCGGGGAGCTGTTTTTT. It encodes CASSQQSNTGELFF.

This clonotype has ten or more counts. J is TRBJ2-1 and V is TRBV29-1; TRBD1 matches 10 bases. Trimming cost V 5 bases and J 6 bases; bases outside gene matches: 7. The CDR3 totals 14 residues. The germline CDR1 and CDR2 sequences are SQVTM and ANQGSEA. Here the CDR3 DNA reads TGCAGCGTTAAGATCAGGACAGGGGGCAATGAGCAGTTCTTC. It is translated as CSVKIRTGGNEQFF.

This clonotype was detected many times. The chain joins TRBV7-2 to TRBJ2-3; 10 bases map to TRBD2. J was trimmed by 0 bases and V by 1 base; bases with no gene match: 7. The V gene's germline CDR1 is SGHTA and CDR2 FQGNSA. The CDR3 loop spans 18 amino acids. CDR3 nucleotides: TGTGCCAGCAGCTTAGTAGGGCTAGCGGGAGCTAGCACAGATACGCAGTATTTT. It codes for CASSLVGLAGASTDTQYF.

This clonotype was observed at least ten times. The chain combines TRBV11-1 with TRBJ2-2, with D perhaps TRBD2 (5 bases). The germline gives CDR1 SGHAT, CDR2 FQDESV (reference sequence). V lost 3 bases and J 2 bases, leaving 13 bases between the germline ends. CDR3 length: 16 residues. CDR3 sequence (DNA): TGTGCCAGCAGCTTTAGCGTCAGGACCAACACCGGGGAGCTGTTTTTT. Translated: CASSFSVRTNTGELFF.

The chain joins TRBV7-9 to TRBJ1-4; no definite D call. V was trimmed by 8 bases and J by 8 bases, leaving 9 bases between them. Per germline, CDR1 SEHNR and CDR2 FQNEAQ (reference sequence). CDR3 length equals 11 residues. CDR3 nucleotide sequence: TGTGCCAGCGCCACTGGCGAAAAACTGTTTTTT. Protein sequence: CASATGEKLFF.

This clonotype turned up a few times. This chain joins TRBV5-1 and TRBJ2-7; D gene ambiguous. Trimming took 0 bases from V and 0 from J, leaving 7 bases between them. Germline V gene lookup returns CDR1 SGHRS and CDR2 YFSETQ. This CDR3 is 14 amino acids long. The CDR3 loop reads CASSLVEASYEQYF. CDR3 nucleotide sequence: TGCGCCAGCAGCTTGGTGGAAGCCTCCTACGAGCAGTACTTC.

This clonotype was counted only a few times. The chain uses TRBV24-1 and TRBJ1-1; D gene uncertain. Germline V gene sequence: CDR1 KGHDR, CDR2 SFDVKD. The CDR3 has 13 residues. V dropped 5 bases and J dropped 1 base, with 7 bases sitting between them. The CDR3 DNA follows: TGTGCCACCAGTGCGGCGGGGAACACTGAAGCTTTCTTT. Residues: CATSAAGNTEAFF.

This clonotype showed up just a few times. The V and J genes are TRBV6-2 or TRBV6-3 and TRBJ1-6, with D unresolved. This CDR3 has 13 residues. CDR1 and CDR2 (germline): MNHEY, SVGEGT. The V end was cut by 8 bases, the J end by 10 bases, with 15 bases between. The CDR3 DNA follows: TGTGCCAGCTTCGAGGGAAGATGGTCACCCCTCCACTTT. This codes for CASFEGRWSPLHF.

The rearrangement links TRBV5-5 to TRBJ2-1; unclear D gene. Trimming shortened V by 4 bases and J by 1 base, and 12 bases separated the two germline ends. CDR3 size: 15 residues. Germline values: CDR1 SGHKS, CDR2 YYEKEE (reference sequence). The CDR3 coding sequence is TGTGCCAGCAGCCCCTACTACCTTTCCTACAATGAGCAGTTCTTC. Its protein product is CASSPYYLSYNEQFF.

This clonotype was seen a few times. The rearrangement joins TRBV4-2 to TRBJ2-2; D is unresolved. CDR1 and CDR2 from the germline V gene are LGHNA and YNFKEQ. The CDR3 extends over 13 amino acids. V lost 3 bases, J lost 7 bases, and 9 bases lay in between. The CDR3 spells CASSHEGDGELFF. In DNA, the CDR3 is TGTGCCAGCAGCCATGAAGGCGACGGGGAGCTGTTTTTT.

The table lists this clonotype with a few counts. V and J are TRBV7-2 and TRBJ2-7; D not certain. With 0 bases removed from V and 4 bases from J, the gap between germline ends came to 7 bases. There are 13 residues in the CDR3. The V gene's germline CDR1 is SGHTA and CDR2 FQGNSA. The CDR3 spells CASSLAVGYEQYF. The CDR3 DNA reads as TGTGCCAGCAGCTTAGCGGTCGGGTACGAGCAGTACTTC.

Turning to this clonotype: A read error may explain this, as a much larger clone is one base away. V is TRBV3-1 and J is TRBJ2-7; D is unclear. The CDR3 is made up of 12 amino acids. The germline V gene has CDR1 LGHDT and CDR2 YNNKEL (reference sequence). The CDR3 nucleotides read TGTGCCAGCAGCCAAGAAGCATACGAGCTGTACTTC. Translation: CASSQEAYELYF.

This clonotype showed up many times. V gene TRBV12-3 or TRBV12-4 combines with J gene TRBJ1-3; 7 bases fit TRBD1. There are 16 residues in the CDR3. The J segment lost 0 bases and the V segment lost 2 bases, leaving 4 bases of the junction unmatched. The CDR3 DNA reads TGTGCCAGCAGTTTAAGGGGGCCCAGCTCTGGAAACACCATATATTTT. It specifies CASSLRGPSSGNTIYF.

This clonotype was seen ten or more times. The rearrangement joins TRBV29-1 to TRBJ2-4; 10 bases are shared with TRBD2. The CDR3 length is 14 residues. Germline values: CDR1 SQVTM, CDR2 ANQGSEA. Losses at the gene ends were 4 bases for V and 9 bases for J; bases not matched to a gene: 9. The CDR3: CSVGKAGGKGIQYF. The CDR3 nucleotides read TGCAGCGTTGGAAAAGCGGGAGGGAAGGGCATTCAGTACTTC. Filled out from reference TRBV29-1 and TRBJ2-4, the complete variable domain reads SAVISQKPSRDICQRGTSLTIQCQVDSQVTMMFWYRQQPGQSLTLIATANQGSEATYESGFVIDKFPISRPNLTFSTLTVSNMSPEDSSIYLCSVGKAGGKGIQYFGAGTRLSVL.

This clonotype was seen a few times. V and J are TRBV11-2 and TRBJ2-5, with 8 bases that match TRBD2. Germline trimming cut 2 bases from V and 4 bases from J; bases unmatched to any gene: 9. CDR1 SGHAT and CDR2 FQNNGV come from the germline V gene. The CDR3 totals 16 residues. CDR3 loop: CASSLRGGTLIETQYF. CDR3 sequence (DNA): TGTGCCAGCAGCTTACGGGGGGGGACGTTGATAGAGACCCAGTACTTC. The full variable domain, in which reference TRBV11-2 and TRBJ2-5 provide the parts outside the CDR3, is EAGVAQSPRYKIIEKRQSVAFWCNPISGHATLYWYQQILGQGPKLLIQFQNNGVVDDSQLPKDRFSAERLKGVDSTLKIQPAKLEDSAVYLCASSLRGGTLIETQYFGPGTRLLVL.

This clonotype was detected many times. J is TRBJ2-2 and V is TRBV7-9, with a possible D match to TRBD1 (5 bases). CDR3 size: 13 residues. Trimming removed 0 bases from V and 9 bases from J, with 8 bases in between. In germline, CDR1 is SEHNR, CDR2 FQNEAQ (reference sequence). CDR3 residues: CASSLAGARELFF. The CDR3 DNA is TGTGCCAGCAGCTTAGCAGGGGCCCGGGAGCTGTTTTTT.

The chain combines TRBV14 with TRBJ2-1, with 14 bases aligning to TRBD2. Germline CDR1 and CDR2: SGHDN and FVKESK. Trimming removed 4 bases from V and 9 bases from J; junction bases left unmatched: 8. The CDR3 has 16 residues. The DNA for the CDR3 is TGTGCCAGCAGCCTAGGGGAAGGACTAGCGGGAGGTGAGCAGTTCTTC. Its protein is CASSLGEGLAGGEQFF.